These 26 T cell receptor beta chains originate from one sample sequenced in a study of blood T cell repertoires in COVID-19. Here immunoSEQ multiplex PCR was the method, and the copy in TCRdb shows in-frame clones only, minus some. The repertoire holds 200,000 to 300,000 clones, with around 88% as singletons. Sequencing was done on a sample of PBMCs or T cells enriched from blood (not recorded which). The source is a woman in her forties with acute COVID-19.

CDR3 sequence reads: CASSQGGGGYTEAFF. CDR3 sequence (DNA): TGTGCCAGCAGCCAAGGCGGGGGCGGATACACTGAAGCTTTCTTT. The rearrangement uses TRBV3-1 (or the pseudogene TRBV3-2) and TRBJ1-1; TRBD1 is a possible D gene (6 bases). The CDR3 is 15 residues long. Germline CDR1 and CDR2: LGHDT and YNNKEL (reference sequence). V lost 1 base, J lost 3 bases, and 12 bases lay in between.

This clone appeared once. Mismatch with germline at one junction end may stem from a read error. This rearrangement joins TRBV10-3 to TRBJ1-4; tentative D call: TRBD1 (5 bases). Germline V lookup: CDR1 ENHRY, CDR2 SYGVKD. This CDR3 is 12 amino acids long. In DNA, the CDR3 is TGTGCCACCAGTTGGGGGGGTGAAAAACTGTTTTTT. Translation: CATSWGGEKLFF.

The genes are TRBV29-1 and TRBJ1-2; 8 bases map to TRBD1. Germline V CDR1 and CDR2: SQVTM, ANQGSEA. The CDR3 is made up of 11 amino acids. V was clipped by 6 bases and J by 8 bases; unmatched bases: 5. CDR3 in DNA: TGCAGCGTGGACAGGGTAGGCGGCTACACCTTC. This sequence encodes CSVDRVGGYTF.

The chain employs TRBV6-6 and TRBJ1-4, with D possibly matching TRBD1 (6 bases). CDR3 size: 14 residues. CDR1 and CDR2 (germline): MNHNY, SVGAGI (reference sequence). V was trimmed by 4 bases and J by 3 bases, leaving 9 bases between them. CDR3 nucleotides: TGTGCCAGCAGTTCGACAGGAGCTAATGAAAAACTGTTTTTT. It is translated as CASSSTGANEKLFF.

This clone was counted a single time. The chain combines TRBV5-4 with TRBJ1-6, with 9 bases matching TRBD1. CDR3 size: 15 residues. J lost 11 bases, V lost 4 bases, and 10 bases had no gene match. Germline assignment: CDR1 SGHNT and CDR2 YYREEE (reference sequence). Written as DNA, the CDR3 is TGTGCCAGCAGCAGCTCGACAGGGGGTCGTACACCCCTCCACTTT. Protein sequence: CASSSSTGGRTPLHF.

The V gene is TRBV27, the J gene TRBJ1-4, with 8 nucleotides matching TRBD1. The length of the CDR3 is 16 residues. The germline V gene encodes CDR1 MNHEY and CDR2 SMNVEV (reference sequence). After removal of 2 bases from V and 8 bases from J, the junction contained 10 bases not matched to a gene. CDR3 DNA sequence: TGTGCCAGCAGTTTAGCAGACAGGGGAGGAGGGGAAAAACTGTTTTTT. Translated, it gives CASSLADRGGGEKLFF.

The V gene is TRBV5-1, the J gene TRBJ2-3, with a tentative D call TRBD1 (6 bases). Between the trimmed V and J ends, which lost 4 bases and 1 base, there was a span of 13 bases. Germline V lookup: CDR1 SGHRS, CDR2 YFSETQ. The CDR3 has 15 residues. CDR3 amino acids: CASSLYRARTDTQYF. The CDR3 nucleotides read TGCGCCAGCAGCCTGTACAGGGCCCGCACAGATACGCAGTATTTT.

The V call is TRBV29-1, the J call TRBJ1-1; 9 bases are a match to TRBD1. CDR1 and CDR2 (germline): SQVTM, ANQGSEA. V shed 3 bases, J shed 4 bases, and the junction held 9 bases outside the gene matches. This CDR3 comprises 15 residues. The CDR3 loop is CSVEAGQGSGTEAFF. CDR3 in DNA: TGCAGCGTTGAGGCCGGACAGGGGTCGGGCACTGAAGCTTTCTTT.

The J gene is TRBJ1-1, the V gene TRBV7-2; D is possibly TRBD1 (5 bases). The length of the CDR3 is 16 residues. Germline V gene data show CDR1 as SGHTA and CDR2 as FQGNSA. Trimming took 1 base from V and 1 from J, leaving 13 bases between them. The CDR3 loop reads CASSLGGGGRNTEAFF. CDR3 coding DNA: TGTGCCAGCAGCTTAGGTGGGGGAGGGAGGAACACTGAAGCTTTCTTT.

The J gene is TRBJ1-4, the V gene TRBV5-1, with TRBD1 identical over 10 bases. Germline values: CDR1 SGHRS, CDR2 YFSETQ. This CDR3 is built from 18 residues. J lost 5 bases, V lost 0 bases, and 10 bases had no gene match. CDR3 residues: CASSLGAGTGVSNEKLFF. The CDR3 region has the DNA TGCGCCAGCAGCTTGGGAGCCGGGACAGGGGTATCCAATGAAAAACTGTTTTTT.

The rearrangement links TRBV18 to TRBJ2-1; TRBD2 matches at 12 bases. CDR1 is KGHSH, CDR2 LQKENI, per germline. Losses at the gene ends were 4 bases for V and 0 bases for J; bases not matched to a gene: 19. This CDR3 has 22 amino acids. The CDR3 reads CASSLGRPGLAGSQSSYNEQFF. In DNA form, the CDR3 reads TGTGCCAGCTCACTTGGCAGACCCGGACTAGCGGGGTCCCAAAGCTCCTACAATGAGCAGTTCTTC.

This sequence joins TRBV5-8 and TRBJ1-6, with a weak D call TRBD1 (5 bases). Per the germline V gene, CDR1 is SGHTS and CDR2 is YDEGEE. This CDR3 has 17 amino acids. The germline V and J ends were trimmed by 4 bases and 1 base, with 15 bases remaining between them. The chain's CDR3 is CASSPRGMASYNSPLHF. In nucleotides, the CDR3 is TGTGCCAGCAGCCCACGGGGGATGGCATCCTATAATTCACCCCTCCACTTT.

To note about this clone: An end of the junction differs from the germline gene, which may be a read error. The chain combines TRBV9 with TRBJ2-1; 8 bases align to TRBD2. There are 15 residues in the CDR3. Germline lookup yields CDR1 SGDLS and CDR2 YYNGEE. The DNA of the CDR3 is TGTGCCAGCAGCCCACGGGGGGGACTCTACCATGAGCAGTTCTTC. This codes for CASSPRGGLYHEQFF.

The chain links TRBV5-5 to TRBJ2-4, with D tentatively TRBD1 (6 bases). This CDR3 has 15 amino acids. CDR1 SGHKS and CDR2 YYEKEE come from the germline V gene (reference sequence). Deletions cut 5 bases from V and 3 bases from J, with 15 bases between. The CDR3 spells CASRRGQGIKNIQYF. DNA for the CDR3: TGTGCCAGCAGAAGGGGCCAGGGGATCAAAAACATTCAGTACTTC.

The gene calls are TRBV2 and TRBJ2-5, with 10 bases that match TRBD2. Per germline, CDR1 SNHLY and CDR2 FYNNEI. The CDR3 contains 14 residues. Trimming cost V 4 bases and J 5 bases; bases outside gene matches: 4. The CDR3 DNA is TGTGCCAGCAGTGGACAGGGACTAGCGGAGACCCAGTACTTC. This encodes CASSGQGLAETQYF.

V and J are TRBV10-1 and TRBJ2-3; TRBD1 agrees at 8 bases. The V gene's germline CDR1 is WNHNN and CDR2 SYGVQD (reference sequence). With V trimmed by 1 base and J by 2 bases, 5 bases remained unmatched. This CDR3 contains 16 residues. CDR3 nucleotides: TGCGCCAGCAGTGAGTTGTGGCAGGGGGCCACAGATACGCAGTATTTT. As protein: CASSELWQGATDTQYF.

The chain combines TRBV6-5 with TRBJ2-5; 11 positions match TRBD2. The CDR3 consists of 15 residues. J gave up 5 bases and V 6 bases, and 8 bases lay outside the gene matches. From germline, CDR1 is MNHEY and CDR2 SVGAGI. DNA for the CDR3: TGTGCCAGCAGAGGTAGCGGGGGGGCCAGTGAGACCCAGTACTTC. Protein: CASRGSGGASETQYF.

The chain carries TRBV27 and TRBJ1-2; 8 nucleotides match TRBD1. The CDR3 extends over 12 amino acids. The germline V gene has CDR1 MNHEY and CDR2 SMNVEV (reference sequence). The J segment lost 3 bases and the V segment lost 6 bases, leaving 0 bases of the junction unmatched. Here the CDR3 reads CASRTGDYGYTF. The DNA of the CDR3 is TGTGCCAGCAGGACAGGGGACTATGGCTACACCTTC.

The chain has TRBV3-1 (or the pseudogene TRBV3-2) and TRBJ2-2; 8 nucleotides line up with TRBD2. With 1 base clipped from V and 3 bases from J, the junction kept 19 bases outside the gene matches. CDR1 is LGHDT and CDR2 is YNNKEL in the germline V gene (reference sequence). The CDR3 is 21 residues long. CDR3 DNA sequence: TGTGCCAGCAGCCAAGTCCACCTAAGGATCCGGGGGGGCGTAGACACCGGGGAGCTGTTTTTT. Its protein is CASSQVHLRIRGGVDTGELFF.

This clone has just one count. V usage is TRBV6-1 and J usage is TRBJ2-1, with 7 bases that match TRBD2. With V trimmed by 1 base and J by 12 bases, 3 bases remained unmatched. The CDR3 has 12 amino acids. Germline CDR1 reads MNHNS; CDR2 reads SASEGT. The chain's CDR3 is CASSEGAGPQFF. In DNA, the CDR3 is TGTGCCAGCAGTGAAGGAGCGGGGCCGCAGTTCTTC.

The rearrangement links TRBV10-1 to TRBJ2-2; 8 bases are shared with TRBD1. The CDR3 extends over 15 amino acids. Germline values: CDR1 WNHNN, CDR2 SYGVQD (reference sequence). Germline trimming cut 5 bases from V and 0 bases from J; bases unmatched to any gene: 2. The CDR3 nucleotides read TGCGCCAGCAGTCCGGGACAGGCGAACACCGGGGAGCTGTTTTTT. It specifies CASSPGQANTGELFF.

This sequence joins TRBV27 and TRBJ2-7, with 7 bases that match TRBD1. V shed 0 bases, J shed 3 bases, and the junction held 2 bases outside the gene matches. CDR1 and CDR2 from the germline V gene are MNHEY and SMNVEV (reference sequence). The length of the CDR3 is 14 residues. CDR3 residues: CASSLSGQYYEQYV. CDR3 nucleotides: TGTGCCAGCAGTTTATCGGGACAGTACTACGAGCAGTACGTC.

The chain uses TRBV6-5 and TRBJ1-5; 9 bases map to TRBD1. The CDR3 contains 15 residues. V shed 5 bases and J 7 bases; nucleotides not matched to a gene: 9. Per the germline V gene, CDR1 is MNHEY and CDR2 is SVGAGI. CDR3 amino acids: CASSNGQGKVQPQHF. The DNA for the CDR3 is TGTGCCAGCAGTAACGGACAGGGGAAGGTACAGCCCCAGCATTTT.

This clone has more than one count but fewer than ten. The chain has TRBV15 and TRBJ1-1; weak D call: TRBD1 (6 bases). V was clipped by 1 base and J by 2 bases, with 17 bases between them. This CDR3 spans 17 amino acids. CDR1 and CDR2 (germline): LNHNV, YYDKDF (reference sequence). The CDR3 is CATSRVRGSGFNTEAFF. CDR3 sequence (DNA): TGTGCCACCAGCAGAGTCAGGGGATCAGGGTTCAACACTGAAGCTTTCTTT.

The rearrangement uses TRBV9 and TRBJ2-1; TRBD1 agrees at 9 bases. The CDR3 spans 17 residues. Looked up from germline, CDR1 is SGDLS and CDR2 is YYNGEE. The J segment lost 5 bases and the V segment lost 4 bases, leaving 13 bases of the junction unmatched. CDR3 sequence: CASSPLSRDRANNEQFF. CDR3 nucleotide sequence: TGTGCCAGCAGCCCCCTGTCCCGGGACAGGGCCAACAATGAGCAGTTCTTC.

CDR3 sequence: CASSRGQIFSGNTIYF. CDR3 nucleotide sequence: TGTGCCAGCAGCCGGGGACAGATATTCTCTGGAAACACCATATATTTT. The rearrangement links TRBV5-6 to TRBJ1-3; 7 nucleotides agree with TRBD1. The CDR3 runs to 16 residues. Germline CDR1 reads SGHDT; CDR2 reads YYEEEE. V was clipped by 4 bases and J by 0 bases; unmatched bases: 7.